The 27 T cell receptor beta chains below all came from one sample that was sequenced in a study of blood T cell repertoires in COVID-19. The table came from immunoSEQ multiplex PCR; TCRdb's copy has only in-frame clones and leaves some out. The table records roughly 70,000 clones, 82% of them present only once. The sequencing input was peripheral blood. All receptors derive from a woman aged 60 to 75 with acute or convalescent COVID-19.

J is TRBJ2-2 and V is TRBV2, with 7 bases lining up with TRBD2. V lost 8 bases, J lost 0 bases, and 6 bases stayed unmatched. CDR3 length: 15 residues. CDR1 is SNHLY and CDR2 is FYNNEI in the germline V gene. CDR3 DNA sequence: TGTGCCAGCGCGGGGGTAGCGGCGAACACCGGGGAGCTGTTTTTT. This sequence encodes CASAGVAANTGELFF.

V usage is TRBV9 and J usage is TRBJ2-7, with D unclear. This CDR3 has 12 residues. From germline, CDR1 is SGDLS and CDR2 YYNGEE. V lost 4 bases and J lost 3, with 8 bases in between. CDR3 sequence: CASSPQVYEQYF. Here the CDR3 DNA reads TGTGCCAGCAGCCCCCAGGTCTACGAGCAGTACTTC.

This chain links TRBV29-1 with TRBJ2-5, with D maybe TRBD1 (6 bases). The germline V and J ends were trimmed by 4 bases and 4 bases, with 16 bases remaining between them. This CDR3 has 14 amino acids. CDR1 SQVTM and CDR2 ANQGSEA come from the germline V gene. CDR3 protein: CSVVPQGSTETQYF. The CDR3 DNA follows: TGCAGCGTTGTGCCACAGGGATCGACAGAGACCCAGTACTTC.

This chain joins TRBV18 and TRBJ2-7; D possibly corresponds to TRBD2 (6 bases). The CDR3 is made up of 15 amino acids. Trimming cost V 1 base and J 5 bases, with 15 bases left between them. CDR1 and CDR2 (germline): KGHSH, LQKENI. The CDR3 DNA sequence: TGTGCCAGCTCACCACGGTCGGGGAGGAAGGACGAGCAGTACTTC. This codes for CASSPRSGRKDEQYF.

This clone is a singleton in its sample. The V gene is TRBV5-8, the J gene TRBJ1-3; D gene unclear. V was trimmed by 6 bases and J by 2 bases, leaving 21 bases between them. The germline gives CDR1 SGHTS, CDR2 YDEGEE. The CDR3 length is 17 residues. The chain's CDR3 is CASTNPGEGKPGNTIYF. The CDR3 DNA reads TGTGCCAGCACCAATCCCGGGGAGGGTAAGCCTGGAAACACCATATATTTT. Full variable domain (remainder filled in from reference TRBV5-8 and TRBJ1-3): EAGVTQSPTHLIKTRGQQATLRCSPISGHTSVYWYQQALGLGLQFLLWYDEGEERNRGNFPPRFSGRQFPNYSSELNVNALELEDSALYLCASTNPGEGKPGNTIYFGEGSWLTVV.

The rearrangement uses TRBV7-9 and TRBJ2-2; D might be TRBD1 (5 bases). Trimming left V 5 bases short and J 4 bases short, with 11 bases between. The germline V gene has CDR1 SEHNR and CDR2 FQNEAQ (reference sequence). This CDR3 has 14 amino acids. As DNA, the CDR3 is TGTGCCAGCAGCCCCCGACAGCCCACCGGGGAGCTGTTTTTT. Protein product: CASSPRQPTGELFF.

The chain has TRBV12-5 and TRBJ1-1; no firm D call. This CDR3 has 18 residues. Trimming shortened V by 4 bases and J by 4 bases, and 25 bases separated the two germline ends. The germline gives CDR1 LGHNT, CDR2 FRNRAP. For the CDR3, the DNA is TGTGCTAGTGGTTCCATGTCGAGGGAGGCAGCTAGACCCACTGAAGCTTTCTTT. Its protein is CASGSMSREAARPTEAFF.

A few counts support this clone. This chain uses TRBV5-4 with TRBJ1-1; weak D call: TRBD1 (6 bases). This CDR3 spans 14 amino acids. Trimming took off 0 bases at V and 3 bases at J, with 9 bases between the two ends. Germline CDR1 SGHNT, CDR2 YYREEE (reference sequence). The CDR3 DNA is TGTGCCAGCAGCTTGGAACAGGGATACACTGAAGCTTTCTTT. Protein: CASSLEQGYTEAFF.

The CDR3 sequence: CAISESPRQGFEQYF. CDR3 nucleotides: TGTGCCATCAGTGAGTCGCCCAGGCAGGGATTCGAGCAGTACTTC. This chain connects TRBV10-3 to TRBJ2-7; D is possibly TRBD1 (5 bases). CDR3 length equals 15 residues. CDR1 is ENHRY and CDR2 is SYGVKD in the germline V gene. The V gene lost 0 bases and the J gene lost 6 bases, with 15 bases spanning the gap.

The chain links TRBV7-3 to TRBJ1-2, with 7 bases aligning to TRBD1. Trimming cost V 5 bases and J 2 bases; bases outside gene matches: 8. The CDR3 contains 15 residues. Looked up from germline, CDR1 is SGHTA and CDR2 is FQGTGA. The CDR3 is CASSPRQGGNYGYTF. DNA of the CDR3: TGTGCCAGCAGCCCGAGACAGGGAGGAAACTATGGCTACACCTTC.

This CDR3 is CASRDTGVNYGYTF. CDR3 coding DNA: TGTGCCAGCAGGGACACGGGAGTGAACTATGGCTACACCTTC. The chain is built from TRBV6-5 and TRBJ1-2; D may be TRBD1 (5 bases). V lost 6 bases, J lost 2 bases, and 13 bases lay in between. Germline V gives CDR1 MNHEY, CDR2 SVGAGI. The length of the CDR3 is 14 residues.

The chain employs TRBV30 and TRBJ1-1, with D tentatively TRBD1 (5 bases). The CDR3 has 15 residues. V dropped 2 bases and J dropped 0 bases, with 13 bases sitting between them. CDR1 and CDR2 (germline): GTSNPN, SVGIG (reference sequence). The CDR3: CAWSSGAIMNTEAFF. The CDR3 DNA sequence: TGTGCCTGGAGTAGTGGGGCGATCATGAACACTGAAGCTTTCTTT.

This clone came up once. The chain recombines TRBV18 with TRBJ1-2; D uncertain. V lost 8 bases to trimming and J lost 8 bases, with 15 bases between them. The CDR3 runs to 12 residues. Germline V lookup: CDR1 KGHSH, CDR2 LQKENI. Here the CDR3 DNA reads TGTGCCAGCGTCAAAGCGGGTTTAGGCTACACCTTC. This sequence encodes CASVKAGLGYTF.

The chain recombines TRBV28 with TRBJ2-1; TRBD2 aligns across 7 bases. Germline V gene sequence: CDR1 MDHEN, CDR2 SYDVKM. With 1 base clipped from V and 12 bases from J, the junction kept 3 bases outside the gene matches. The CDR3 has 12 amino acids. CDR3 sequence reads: CASSLSGLWQFF. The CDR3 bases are TGTGCCAGCAGTTTATCGGGACTATGGCAGTTCTTC.

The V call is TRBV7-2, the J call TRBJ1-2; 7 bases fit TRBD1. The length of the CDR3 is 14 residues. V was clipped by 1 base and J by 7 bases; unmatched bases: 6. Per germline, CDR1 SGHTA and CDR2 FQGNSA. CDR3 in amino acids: CASSLVLQGPGYTF. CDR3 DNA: TGTGCCAGCAGCTTAGTACTACAGGGGCCTGGCTACACCTTC.

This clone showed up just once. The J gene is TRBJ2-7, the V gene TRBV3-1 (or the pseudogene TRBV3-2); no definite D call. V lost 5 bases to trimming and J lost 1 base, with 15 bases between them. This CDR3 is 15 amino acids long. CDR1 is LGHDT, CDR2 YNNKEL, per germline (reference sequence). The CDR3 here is CASSTTSVKSYEQYF. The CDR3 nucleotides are TGTGCCAGCAGCACGACATCTGTCAAGTCCTACGAGCAGTACTTC.

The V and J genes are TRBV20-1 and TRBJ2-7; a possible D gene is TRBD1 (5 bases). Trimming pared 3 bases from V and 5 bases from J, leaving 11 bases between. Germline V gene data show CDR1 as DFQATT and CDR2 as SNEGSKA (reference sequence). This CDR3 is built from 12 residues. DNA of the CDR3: TGCAGTGCTAGTTGGGGCTCGGACGAGCAGTACTTC. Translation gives CSASWGSDEQYF.

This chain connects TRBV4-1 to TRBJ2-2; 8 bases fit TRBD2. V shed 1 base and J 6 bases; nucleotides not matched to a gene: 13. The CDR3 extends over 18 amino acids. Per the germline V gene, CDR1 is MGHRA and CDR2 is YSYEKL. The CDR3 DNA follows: TGCGCCAGCAGCCAAGGACTAGCGTTTGTAGTTGTACCCGGGGAGCTGTTTTTT. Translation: CASSQGLAFVVVPGELFF.

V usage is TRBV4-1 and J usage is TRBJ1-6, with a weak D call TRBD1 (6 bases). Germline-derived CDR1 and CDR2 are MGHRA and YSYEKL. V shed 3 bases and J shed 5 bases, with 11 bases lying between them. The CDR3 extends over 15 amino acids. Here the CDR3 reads CASSQVSGDNSPLHF. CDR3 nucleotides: TGCGCCAGCAGCCAGGTTTCAGGGGATAATTCACCCCTCCACTTT.

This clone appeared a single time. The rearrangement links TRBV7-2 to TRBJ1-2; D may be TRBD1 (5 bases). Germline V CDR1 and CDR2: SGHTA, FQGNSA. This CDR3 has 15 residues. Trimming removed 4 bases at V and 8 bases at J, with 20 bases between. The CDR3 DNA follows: TGTGCCAGCAGCTCCACCGCGGGGGAGGGATGGGGCTACACCTTC. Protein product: CASSSTAGEGWGYTF.

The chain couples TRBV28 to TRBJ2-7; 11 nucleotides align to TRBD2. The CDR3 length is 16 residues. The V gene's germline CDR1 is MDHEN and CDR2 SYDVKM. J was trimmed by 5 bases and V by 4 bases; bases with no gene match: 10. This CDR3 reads CASSSLGLAGSHEQYF. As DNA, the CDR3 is TGTGCCAGCAGTTCACTCGGACTAGCGGGTAGTCACGAGCAGTACTTC.

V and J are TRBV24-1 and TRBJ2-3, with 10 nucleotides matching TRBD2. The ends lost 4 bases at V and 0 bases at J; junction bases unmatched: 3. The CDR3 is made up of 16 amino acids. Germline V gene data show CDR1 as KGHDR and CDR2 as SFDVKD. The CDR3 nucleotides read TGTGCCACCAGTGACCAACTAGCGGGGAGCACAGATACGCAGTATTTT. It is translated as CATSDQLAGSTDTQYF.

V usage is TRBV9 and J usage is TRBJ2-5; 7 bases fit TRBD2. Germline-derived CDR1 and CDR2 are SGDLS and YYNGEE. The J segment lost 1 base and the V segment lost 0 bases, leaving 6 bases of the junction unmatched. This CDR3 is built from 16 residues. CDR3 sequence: CASSVAAGEFQETQYF. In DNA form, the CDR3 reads TGTGCCAGCAGCGTAGCGGCGGGGGAGTTCCAAGAGACCCAGTACTTC.

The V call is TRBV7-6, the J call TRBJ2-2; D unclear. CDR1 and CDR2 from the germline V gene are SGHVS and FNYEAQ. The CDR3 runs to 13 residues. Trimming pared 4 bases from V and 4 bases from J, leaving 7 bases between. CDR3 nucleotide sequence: TGTGCCAGCAGCTCAAAAGCCACCGGGGAGCTGTTTTTT. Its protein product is CASSSKATGELFF.

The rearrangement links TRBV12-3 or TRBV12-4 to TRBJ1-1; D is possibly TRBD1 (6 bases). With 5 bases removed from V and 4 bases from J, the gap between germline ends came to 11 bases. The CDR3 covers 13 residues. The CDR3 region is CASSAQTGTEAFF. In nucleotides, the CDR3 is TGTGCCAGCAGTGCGCAGACAGGCACTGAAGCTTTCTTT.

The CDR3 sequence is CASSNKGTGGMTNEKLFF. The DNA of the CDR3 is TGTGCCAGTAGTAATAAGGGGACAGGGGGCATGACTAATGAAAAACTGTTTTTT. This chain connects TRBV19 to TRBJ1-4, with TRBD1 matching 12 bases. Germline V CDR1 and CDR2: LNHDA, SQIVND (reference sequence). The CDR3 has 18 residues. J lost 2 bases, V lost 4 bases, and 8 bases had no gene match.

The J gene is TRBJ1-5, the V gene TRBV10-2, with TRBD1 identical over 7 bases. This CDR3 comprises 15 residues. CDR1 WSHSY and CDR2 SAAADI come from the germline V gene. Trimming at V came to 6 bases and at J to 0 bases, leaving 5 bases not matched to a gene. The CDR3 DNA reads TGCGCCAGCAGGGGACAGCTTGATAGCAATCAGCCCCAGCATTTT. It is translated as CASRGQLDSNQPQHF.